This TCR beta chain was sequenced during a study of CD4 and CD8 cells across lung adenocarcinoma regions (dated by TCRdb to between 2017 and 2018). Broadly, across the study: To look at intratumor heterogeneity in the T cell receptor repertoire, the study compared tumor centers against tumor margins.

V has 4 bases trimmed and J has 5 bases trimmed; junction bases matching no gene number 3. From a lookup of the germline V gene, CDR1 and CDR2 are WSHSY and SAAADI. The CDR3 sequence holds 14 residues, the cysteine and phenylalanine included. The CDR3 DNA has 42 bases and is translated from base 1. For this clonotype: There is no known antigen for this receptor. The input lacks base qualities; no much larger clone sits a single base away.

The donors were patients who had localized lung adenocarcinoma, which is a subtype of non-small cell lung cancer. Samples were obtained from the centers of localized lung adenocarcinomas. For TCR repertoire analysis, CD8+ T cells taken from tumor tissue were profiled apart from CD4+ T cells. The method behind the library was PCR. Instrument on record: HiSeq X Ten. The public reads were reprocessed in TCRdb via fastp at Q25 and MiXCR, keeping in-frame beta chains. Rows are unified per CDR3 protein, each entry keeping the most common DNA and genes. For this sample the table gives about 8,200 distinct CDR3 sequences, of which 45% to 55% were detected only once. Under 98% of the sample is taken by the ten largest.

Here the chain combines TRBV10-2 and TRBJ2-5; 11 bases in the junction line up with TRBD2. This clonotype originated in a male donor with lung adenocarcinoma. The CD4 and CD8 labels of this study may be unreliable. Material: CD8+ T cells from the center of a lung tumor. The sample's cell subset or site label, decoded: tumor center region. The DNA is TGCGCCAGCAGTGTAGCGGGAGGGTGGGAGACCCAGTACTTC. It encodes CASSVAGGWETQYF.